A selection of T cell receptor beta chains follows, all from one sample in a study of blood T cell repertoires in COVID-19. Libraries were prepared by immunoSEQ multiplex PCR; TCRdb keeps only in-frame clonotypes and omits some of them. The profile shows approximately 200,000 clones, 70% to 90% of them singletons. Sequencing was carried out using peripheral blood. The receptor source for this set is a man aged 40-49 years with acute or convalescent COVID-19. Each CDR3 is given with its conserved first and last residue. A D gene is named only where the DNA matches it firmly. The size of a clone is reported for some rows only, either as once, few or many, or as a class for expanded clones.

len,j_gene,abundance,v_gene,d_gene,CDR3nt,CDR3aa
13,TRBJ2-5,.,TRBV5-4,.,TGTGCCAGCAGCCTAAAAAACCAAGAGACCCAGTACTTC,CASSLKNQETQYF
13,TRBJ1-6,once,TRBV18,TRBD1,TGTGCCACCTCCAGGGGGCTAGATTCACCCCTCCACTTT,CATSRGLDSPLHF
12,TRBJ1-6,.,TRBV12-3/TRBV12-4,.,TGTGCCAGCAGTTCAGGGGATTCACCCCTCCACTTT,CASSSGDSPLHF
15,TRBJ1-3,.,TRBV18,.,TGTGCCAGCTCACCTACGGGTTTCTCTGGAAACACCATATATTTT,CASSPTGFSGNTIYF
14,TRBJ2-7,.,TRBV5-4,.,TGTGCCAGCAGCTTGGAACGGGGCTCCTACGAGCAGTACTTC,CASSLERGSYEQYF
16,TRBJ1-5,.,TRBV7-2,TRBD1,TGTGCCAGCAGCGTAAAGACAGGGGGCGCTTATCAGCCCCAGCATTTT,CASSVKTGGAYQPQHF
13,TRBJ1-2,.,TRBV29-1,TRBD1,TGCAGCGTTGTTATTGGGACAGCCTATGGCTACACCTTC,CSVVIGTAYGYTF
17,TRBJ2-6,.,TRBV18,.,TGTGCCAGCTCACCTTCGGGTCAGGGGACGGGGGCCAACGTCCTGACTTTC,CASSPSGQGTGANVLTF
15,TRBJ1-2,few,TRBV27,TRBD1,TGTGCCAGCAGTTCTCCGTCGACAGGGATCTATGGCTACACCTTC,CASSSPSTGIYGYTF
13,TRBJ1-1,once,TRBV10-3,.,TGTGCCATCAGTGAGTCGACTGCGACTGAAGCTTTCTTT,CAISESTATEAFF
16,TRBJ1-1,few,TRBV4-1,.,TGCGCCAGCAGCCAAGTGAGGCTGGCCTTCGTCCCTGAAGCTTTCTTT,CASSQVRLAFVPEAFF
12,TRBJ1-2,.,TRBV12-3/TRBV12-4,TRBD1,TGTGCCAGCAGGGCGGACAGGCCGGGCTACACCTTC,CASRADRPGYTF
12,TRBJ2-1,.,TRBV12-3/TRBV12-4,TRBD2,TGTGCCAGCAGTATTAGCGGGGGTTGGCAGTTCTTC,CASSISGGWQFF
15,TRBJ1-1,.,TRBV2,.,TGTGCCAGCAGCCCCCGGGGGGGCGGGGGGACTGAAGCTTTCTTT,CASSPRGGGGTEAFF
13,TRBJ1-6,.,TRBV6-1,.,TGTGCCAGCAGTGAAAGAAGGGGTCGTACCCTCCACTTT,CASSERRGRTLHF
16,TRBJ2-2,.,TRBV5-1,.,TGCGCCAGCAGCTCGGACTTGATTTTGAACACCGGGGAGCTGTTTTTT,CASSSDLILNTGELFF
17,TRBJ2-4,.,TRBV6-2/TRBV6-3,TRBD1,TGTGCCAGCAGTTACGTCGGACAGGGGGCGAACGAAAACATTCAGTACTTC,CASSYVGQGANENIQYF